This T cell receptor (beta chain) was sequenced in a study of cytomegalovirus exposure and HLA in healthy donors. Study overall: Clustering assigned about 76% of the roughly 370 genotyped donors to the Caucasian-associated ancestry cluster. Overall study results and limits: Whilst most TCR sequences proved rare, a subset of public TCRs occurred across many donors.

Germline lookup yields CDR1 LNHDA and CDR2 SQIVND (reference sequence). The trim removed 1 base at V and 3 bases at J, leaving 5 bases unmatched. This CDR3 comprises 15 residues. As regards this clone: The target antigen is unknown.

This cohort consisted of healthy bone marrow donors. Researchers ran the PCR with 60 Vbeta and 13 Jbeta primers. This table comes from immunoSEQ multiplex PCR, and its TCRdb copy is limited to in-frame clones, with some not included. This sample has around 210,000 clones, with about 85% found just once. The V and J genes are TRBV19 and TRBJ2-7, with 8 bases fitting TRBD2. This TCR was recovered from a girl between 2 and 10 years old in good health and CMV-seronegative. Input material: PBMCs. This CDR3 reads CASSIGSGTSYEQYF. The CDR3 coding sequence is TGTGCCAGTAGTATAGGATCGGGGACTAGCTACGAGCAGTACTTC.